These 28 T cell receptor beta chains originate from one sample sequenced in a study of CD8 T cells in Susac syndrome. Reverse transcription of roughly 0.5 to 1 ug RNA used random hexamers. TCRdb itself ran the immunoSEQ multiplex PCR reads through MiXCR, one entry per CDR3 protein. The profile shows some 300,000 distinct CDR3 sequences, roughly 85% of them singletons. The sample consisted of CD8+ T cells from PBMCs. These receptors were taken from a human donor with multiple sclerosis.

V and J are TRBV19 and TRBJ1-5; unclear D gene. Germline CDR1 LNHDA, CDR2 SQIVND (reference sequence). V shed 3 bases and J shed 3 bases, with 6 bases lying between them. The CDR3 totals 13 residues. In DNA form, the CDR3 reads TGTGCCAGTAGTATGTACCCCAATCAGCCCCAGCATTTT. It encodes CASSMYPNQPQHF.

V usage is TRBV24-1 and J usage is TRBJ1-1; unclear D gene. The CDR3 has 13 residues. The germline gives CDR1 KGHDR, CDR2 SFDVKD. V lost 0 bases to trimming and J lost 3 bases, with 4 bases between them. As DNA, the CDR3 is TGTGCCACCAGTGATTTGGGGTACACTGAAGCTTTCTTT. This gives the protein CATSDLGYTEAFF.

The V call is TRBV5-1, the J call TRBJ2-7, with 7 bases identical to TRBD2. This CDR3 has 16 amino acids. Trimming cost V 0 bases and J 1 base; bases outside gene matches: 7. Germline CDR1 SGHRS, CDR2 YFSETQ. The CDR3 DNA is TGCGCCAGCAGCTTGGTTGGGGGAGGGAATTCCTACGAGCAGTACTTC. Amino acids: CASSLVGGGNSYEQYF.

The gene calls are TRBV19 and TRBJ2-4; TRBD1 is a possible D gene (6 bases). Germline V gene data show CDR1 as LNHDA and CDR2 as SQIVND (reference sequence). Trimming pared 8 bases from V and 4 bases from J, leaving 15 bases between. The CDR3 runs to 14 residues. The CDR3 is CASLGQGMKNIQYF. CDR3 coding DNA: TGTGCCAGTTTAGGGCAGGGGATGAAAAACATTCAGTACTTC.

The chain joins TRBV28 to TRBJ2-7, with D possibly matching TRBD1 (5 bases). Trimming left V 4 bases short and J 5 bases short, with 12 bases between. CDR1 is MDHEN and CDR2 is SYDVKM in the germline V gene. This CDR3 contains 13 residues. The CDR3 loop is CASSSSDTHEQYF. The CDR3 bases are TGTGCCAGCAGTTCATCGGACACCCACGAGCAGTACTTC.

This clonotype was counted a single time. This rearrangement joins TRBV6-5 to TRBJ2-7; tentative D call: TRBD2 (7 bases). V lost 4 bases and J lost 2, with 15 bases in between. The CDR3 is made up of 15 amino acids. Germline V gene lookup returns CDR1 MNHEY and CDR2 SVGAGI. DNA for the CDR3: TGTGCCAGCAGTTCGCCGGCGGGGGCAGCCTACGAGCAGTACTTC. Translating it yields CASSSPAGAAYEQYF.

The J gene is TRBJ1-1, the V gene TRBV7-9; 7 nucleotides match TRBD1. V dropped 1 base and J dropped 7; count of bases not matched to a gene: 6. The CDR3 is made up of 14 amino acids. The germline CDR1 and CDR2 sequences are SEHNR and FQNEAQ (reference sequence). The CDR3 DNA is TGTGCCAGCAGCTTAGTGCGGGACAGCTTTGAAGCTTTCTTT. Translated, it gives CASSLVRDSFEAFF.

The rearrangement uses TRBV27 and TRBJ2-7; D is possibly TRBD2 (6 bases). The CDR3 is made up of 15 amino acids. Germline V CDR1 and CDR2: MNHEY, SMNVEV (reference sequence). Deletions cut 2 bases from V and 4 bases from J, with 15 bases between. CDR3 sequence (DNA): TGTGCCAGCAGTTTACTCGGGACGGGAGATTACGAGCAGTACTTC. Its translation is CASSLLGTGDYEQYF.

The CDR3 nucleotides read TGTGCCAGCAGCTTACGGGTTGGGGGGGAGTGGGACAATGAGCAGTTCTTC. Its translation is CASSLRVGGEWDNEQFF. V is TRBV7-9 and J is TRBJ2-1; 7 nucleotides match TRBD2. This CDR3 spans 17 amino acids. Looked up from germline, CDR1 is SEHNR and CDR2 is FQNEAQ (reference sequence). Trimming at V came to 2 bases and at J to 5 bases, leaving 12 bases not matched to a gene. The full variable domain, in which reference TRBV7-9 and TRBJ2-1 provide the parts outside the CDR3, is DTGVSQNPRHKITKRGQNVTFRCDPISEHNRLYWYRQTLGQGPEFLTYFQNEAQLEKSRLLSDRFSAERPKGSFSTLEIQRTEQGDSAMYLCASSLRVGGEWDNEQFFGPGTRLTVL.

The CDR3 region has the DNA TGCGCCAGCAGCTTGGCCGCGACAGGGGTTAACTATGGCTACACCTTC. Protein product: CASSLAATGVNYGYTF. The chain uses TRBV5-1 and TRBJ1-2; 8 bases fit TRBD1. Germline-derived CDR1 and CDR2 are SGHRS and YFSETQ. Trimming took 0 bases from V and 1 from J; bases not matched to a gene: 5. The CDR3 has 16 residues.

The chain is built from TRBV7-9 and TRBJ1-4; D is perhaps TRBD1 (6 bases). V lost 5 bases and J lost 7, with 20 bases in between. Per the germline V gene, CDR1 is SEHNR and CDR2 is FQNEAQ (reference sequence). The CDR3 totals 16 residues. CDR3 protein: CASSPTEGEWVEKLFF. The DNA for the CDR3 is TGTGCCAGCAGCCCCACCGAGGGGGAATGGGTTGAAAAACTGTTTTTT.

DNA of the CDR3: TGTGCCACCAGTGACCGATTTAATTACGAGCAGTACTTC. Encoded protein: CATSDRFNYEQYF. The V call is TRBV24-1, the J call TRBJ2-7; D ambiguous. Germline V gene sequence: CDR1 KGHDR, CDR2 SFDVKD. Trimming left V 4 bases short and J 4 bases short, with 10 bases between. This CDR3 has 13 amino acids.

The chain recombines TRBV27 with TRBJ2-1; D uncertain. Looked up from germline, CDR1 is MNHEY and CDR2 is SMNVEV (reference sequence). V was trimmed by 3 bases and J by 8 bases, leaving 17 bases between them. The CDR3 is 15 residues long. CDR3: CASSFSNPPWDEQFF. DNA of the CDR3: TGTGCCAGCAGTTTCTCCAACCCGCCGTGGGATGAGCAGTTCTTC.

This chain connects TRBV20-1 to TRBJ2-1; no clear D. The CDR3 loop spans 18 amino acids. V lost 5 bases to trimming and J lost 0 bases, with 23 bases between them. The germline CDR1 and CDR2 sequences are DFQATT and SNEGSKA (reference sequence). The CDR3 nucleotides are TGCAGTGCTGCGACTCGCTACGGTAGCAGAAGCTCCTACAATGAGCAGTTCTTC. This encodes CSAATRYGSRSSYNEQFF.

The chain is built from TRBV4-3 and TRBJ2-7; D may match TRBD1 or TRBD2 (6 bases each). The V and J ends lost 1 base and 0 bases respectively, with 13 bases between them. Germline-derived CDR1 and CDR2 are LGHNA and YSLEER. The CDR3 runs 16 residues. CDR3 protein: CASSQVGWGASYEQYF. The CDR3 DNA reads TGCGCCAGCAGCCAAGTGGGATGGGGGGCCTCCTACGAGCAGTACTTC.

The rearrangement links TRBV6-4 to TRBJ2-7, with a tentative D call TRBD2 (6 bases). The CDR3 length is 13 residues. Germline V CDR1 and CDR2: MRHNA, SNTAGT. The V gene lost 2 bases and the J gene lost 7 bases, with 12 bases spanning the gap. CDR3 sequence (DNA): TGTGCCAGCAGTGACCCGGAGGGGTTTGAGCAGTACTTC. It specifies CASSDPEGFEQYF.

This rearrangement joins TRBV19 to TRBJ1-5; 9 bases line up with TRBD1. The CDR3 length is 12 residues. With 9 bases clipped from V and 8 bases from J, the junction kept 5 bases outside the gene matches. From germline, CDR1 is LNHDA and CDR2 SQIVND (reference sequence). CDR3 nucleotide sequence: TGTGCCAGAGGACAGGGGAAGGAGCCCCAGCATTTT. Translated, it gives CARGQGKEPQHF.

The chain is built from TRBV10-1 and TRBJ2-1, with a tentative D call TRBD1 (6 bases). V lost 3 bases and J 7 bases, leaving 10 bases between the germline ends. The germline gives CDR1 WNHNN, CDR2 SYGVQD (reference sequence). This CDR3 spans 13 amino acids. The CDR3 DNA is TGCGCCAGCAGTGATTCAGGGGTGAATGAGCAGTTCTTC. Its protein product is CASSDSGVNEQFF.

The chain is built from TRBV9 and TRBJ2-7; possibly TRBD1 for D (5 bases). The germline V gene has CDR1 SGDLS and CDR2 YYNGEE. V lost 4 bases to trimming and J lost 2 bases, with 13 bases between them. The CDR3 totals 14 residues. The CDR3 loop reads CASSPGRSTYEQYF. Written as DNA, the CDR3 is TGTGCCAGCAGCCCAGGGCGGAGCACCTACGAGCAGTACTTC.

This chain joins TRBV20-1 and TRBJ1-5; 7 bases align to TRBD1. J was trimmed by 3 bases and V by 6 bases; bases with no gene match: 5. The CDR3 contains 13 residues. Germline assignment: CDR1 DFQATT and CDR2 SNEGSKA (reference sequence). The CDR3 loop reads CSARTGVNQPQHF. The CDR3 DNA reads TGCAGTGCCCGTACAGGGGTCAATCAGCCCCAGCATTTT.

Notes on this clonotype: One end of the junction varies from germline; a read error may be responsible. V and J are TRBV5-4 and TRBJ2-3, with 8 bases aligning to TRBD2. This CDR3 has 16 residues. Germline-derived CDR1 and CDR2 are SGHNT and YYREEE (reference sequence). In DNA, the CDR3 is TGTGCCAGCATCTTGTACAGCGGGGGCTTGACAGATACGCAGTATTTT. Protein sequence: CASILYSGGLTDTQYF.

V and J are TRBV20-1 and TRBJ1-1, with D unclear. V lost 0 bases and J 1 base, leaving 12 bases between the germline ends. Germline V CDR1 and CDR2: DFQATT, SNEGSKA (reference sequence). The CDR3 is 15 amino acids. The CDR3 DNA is TGCAGTGCTAGAGATTTGGGCAACTGGAACACTGAAGCTTTCTTT. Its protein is CSARDLGNWNTEAFF.

In nucleotides, the CDR3 is TGTGCCAGCAGCTCCCGTGGGGAGACCCAGTACTTC. As protein: CASSSRGETQYF. This chain uses TRBV11-2 with TRBJ2-5, with no clear D. The V and J ends lost 4 bases and 5 bases respectively, with 8 bases between them. Germline assignment: CDR1 SGHAT and CDR2 FQNNGV. This CDR3 has 12 amino acids.

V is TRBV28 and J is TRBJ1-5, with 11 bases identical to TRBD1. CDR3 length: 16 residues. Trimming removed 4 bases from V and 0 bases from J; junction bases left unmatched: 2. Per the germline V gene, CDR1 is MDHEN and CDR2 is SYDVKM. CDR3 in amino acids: CASSWDRGSSNQPQHF. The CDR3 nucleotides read TGTGCCAGCAGTTGGGACAGGGGGAGTAGCAATCAGCCCCAGCATTTT.

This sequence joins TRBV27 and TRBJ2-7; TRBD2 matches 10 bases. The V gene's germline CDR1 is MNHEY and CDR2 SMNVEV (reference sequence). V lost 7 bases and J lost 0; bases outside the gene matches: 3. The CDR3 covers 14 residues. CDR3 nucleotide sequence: TGTGCCAGCACCCGGACTAGCGGCTCCTACGAGCAGTACTTC. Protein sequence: CASTRTSGSYEQYF.

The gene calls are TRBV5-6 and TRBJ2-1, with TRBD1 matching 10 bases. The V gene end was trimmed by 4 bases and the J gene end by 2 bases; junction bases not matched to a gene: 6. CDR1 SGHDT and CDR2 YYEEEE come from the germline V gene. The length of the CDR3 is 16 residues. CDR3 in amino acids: CASSLLGTGAYNEQFF. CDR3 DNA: TGTGCCAGCAGCCTCCTCGGGACAGGGGCCTACAATGAGCAGTTCTTC.

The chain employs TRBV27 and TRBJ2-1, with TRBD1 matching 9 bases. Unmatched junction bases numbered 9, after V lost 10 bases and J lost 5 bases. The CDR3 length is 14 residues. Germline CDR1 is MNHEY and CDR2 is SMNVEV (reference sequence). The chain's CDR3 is CATSWGQGHNEQFF. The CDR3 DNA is TGTGCCACCTCCTGGGGACAGGGCCACAATGAGCAGTTCTTC.

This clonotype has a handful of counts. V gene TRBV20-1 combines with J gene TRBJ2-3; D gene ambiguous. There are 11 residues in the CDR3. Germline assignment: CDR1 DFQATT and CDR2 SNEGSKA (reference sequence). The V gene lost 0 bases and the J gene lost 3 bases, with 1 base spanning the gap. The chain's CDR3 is CSARDTDTQYF. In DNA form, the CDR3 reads TGCAGTGCTAGAGATACAGATACGCAGTATTTT.